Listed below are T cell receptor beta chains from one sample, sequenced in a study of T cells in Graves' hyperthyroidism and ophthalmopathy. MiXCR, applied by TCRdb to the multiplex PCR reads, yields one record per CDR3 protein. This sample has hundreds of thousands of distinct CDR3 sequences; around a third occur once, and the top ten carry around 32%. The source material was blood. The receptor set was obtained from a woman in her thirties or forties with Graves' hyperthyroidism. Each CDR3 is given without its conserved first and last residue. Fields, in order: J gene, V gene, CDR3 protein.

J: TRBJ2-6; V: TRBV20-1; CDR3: SAPRAGANVLT
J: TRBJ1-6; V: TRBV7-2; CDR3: ASSLSRTGERTPLH
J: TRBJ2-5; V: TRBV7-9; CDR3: ASSFGLAGGKETQY
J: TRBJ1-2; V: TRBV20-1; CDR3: SASRQDYGYT
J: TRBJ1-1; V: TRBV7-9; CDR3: ASSSRGPFEAF
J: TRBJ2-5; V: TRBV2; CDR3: ASSDGGDRTYNEQY
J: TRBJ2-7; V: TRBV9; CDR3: ASSDRDHEQY
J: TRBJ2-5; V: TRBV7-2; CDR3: ASSSRTSGGQETQY
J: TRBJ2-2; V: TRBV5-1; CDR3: ASSPGGGELF
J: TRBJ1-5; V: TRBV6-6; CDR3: ASSSSYPPQH
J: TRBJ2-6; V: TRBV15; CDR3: ATSRISLTGANVLT
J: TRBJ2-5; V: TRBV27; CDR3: ASRIKGLARETQY
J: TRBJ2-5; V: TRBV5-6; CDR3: ASSFSGTGRETQY
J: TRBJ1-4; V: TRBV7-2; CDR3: ASSRRTGAPKKLF
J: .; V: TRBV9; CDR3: ASSVGTLAKNIQY
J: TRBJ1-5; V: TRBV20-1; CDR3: SARSGQGGNQPQH
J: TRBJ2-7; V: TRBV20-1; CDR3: SARGSGGGYEQY
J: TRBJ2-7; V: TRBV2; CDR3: ASKQGGGLTYEQY
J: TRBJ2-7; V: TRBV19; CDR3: ASSIVGQGTEQY
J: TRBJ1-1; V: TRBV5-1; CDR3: ASSLGATGVTEAF
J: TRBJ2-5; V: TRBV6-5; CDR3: ASSYRRGDKETQY
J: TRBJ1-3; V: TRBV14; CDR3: ASSQEFPRTSGNTIY
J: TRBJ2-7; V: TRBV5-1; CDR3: ASSLKVDAYEQY
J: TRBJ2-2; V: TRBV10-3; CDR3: AISDASGPSPGELF
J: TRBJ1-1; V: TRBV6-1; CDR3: ASSRLEMNTEAF
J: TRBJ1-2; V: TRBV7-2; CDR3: ASSRGGQRLRSGYT
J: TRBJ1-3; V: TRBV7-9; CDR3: ASSLGQPFSGNTIY
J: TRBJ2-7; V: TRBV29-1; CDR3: SVMSSKSGYEQY
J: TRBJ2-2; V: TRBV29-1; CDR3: SVGGGKELF
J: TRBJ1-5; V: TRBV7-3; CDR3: ASSLRMRGEGRNQPQH
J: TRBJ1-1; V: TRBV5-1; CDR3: ASSLVPAEYTEAF
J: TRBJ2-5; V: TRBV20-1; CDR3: SAPGQAGETQY
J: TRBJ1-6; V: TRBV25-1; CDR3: ATRETDSPLH
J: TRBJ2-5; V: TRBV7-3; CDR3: ASSLHGLAGGRYQETQY
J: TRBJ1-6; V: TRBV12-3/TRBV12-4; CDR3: ASRPDGSNSPLH
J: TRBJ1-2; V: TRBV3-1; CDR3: ASSQDRGRGGYT
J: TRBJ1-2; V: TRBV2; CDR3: ASTERGAGYGYT
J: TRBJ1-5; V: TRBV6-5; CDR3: ASSGPGTDGQPQH
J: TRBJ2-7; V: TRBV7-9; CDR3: ASSPPVGYEQY
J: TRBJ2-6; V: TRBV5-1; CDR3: ASSTSRQVEGQSGANVLT
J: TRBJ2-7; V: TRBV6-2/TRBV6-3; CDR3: ASSYPYGLAGGYEQY
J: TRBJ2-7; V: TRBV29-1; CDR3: SVVKGDHEQY
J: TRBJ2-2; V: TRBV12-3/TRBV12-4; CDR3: ASSLVGQVGGELF
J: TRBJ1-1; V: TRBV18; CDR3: ASSRGGSDTEAF
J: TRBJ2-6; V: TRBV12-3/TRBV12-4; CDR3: ASSLGQGKSGANVLT
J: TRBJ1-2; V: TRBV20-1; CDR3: SARDHLRPYGYT
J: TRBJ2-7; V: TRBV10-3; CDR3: AIMGSRDSYEQY
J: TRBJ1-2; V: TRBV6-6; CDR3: ASSNNAGANYGYT
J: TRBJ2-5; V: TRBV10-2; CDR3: ASSELRVQETRY
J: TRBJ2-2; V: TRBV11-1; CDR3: ASSAAGTVTGELF
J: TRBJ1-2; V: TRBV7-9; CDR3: ASSFPGPELYGYT
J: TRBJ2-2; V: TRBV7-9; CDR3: ASSLAGDTGELF
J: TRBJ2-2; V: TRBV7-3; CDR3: ASSLGEFPGELF
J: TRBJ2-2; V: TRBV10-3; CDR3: ASSSYGTGELF
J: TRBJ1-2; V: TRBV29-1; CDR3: STGADYGYT
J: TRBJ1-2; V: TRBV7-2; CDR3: ASSLIRGRHGYT
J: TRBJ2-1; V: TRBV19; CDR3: ASSTRQGASEQF
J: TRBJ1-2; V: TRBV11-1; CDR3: ASSSRAGSHYGYT
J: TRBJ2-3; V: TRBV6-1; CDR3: ASSHTADTQY
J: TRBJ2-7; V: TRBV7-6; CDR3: ASSLAGSGGHEQY